This is a list of T cell receptor beta chains from one sample in a study of CD8+ T cells in alopecia areata. Clones were sequenced by immunoSEQ multiplex PCR, and TCRdb holds only the in-frame ones, with some missing. The data hold approximately 180,000 clones, with roughly 53% observed a single time. This specimen consisted of CD8+ T cells sorted from blood, obtained at week 24, from a patient treated with tofacitinib. The receptors stem from a human donor with alopecia areata. CDR3s include the opening cysteine and the closing phenylalanine or tryptophan. Clone size appears in some rows only: once, few, many, or a class for an expanded clone.

v_gene | abundance | CDR3aa
TRBV7-2 | once | CASNNIGAGEGYTF
TRBV6-6 | . | CASTVDRGLYQPQHF
TRBV30 | . | CAWSVGTGDGYTF
TRBV15 | few | CATSRDGGRMNTEAFF
TRBV7-9 | . | CASSFADLGYTF
TRBV27 | . | CASRPNMNTEAFF
TRBV30 | . | CAWDRVGPEAFF
TRBV30 | . | CAWAGGGSYEQYF
TRBV4-1 | few | CASSQGQGSQPQHF
TRBV30 | . | CAWTDGLANEKLFF
TRBV5-4 | . | CASSWDRGIPSSTDTQYF
TRBV5-1 | few | CASSYSYEQYF
TRBV10-2 | . | CASSETGRMGTEAFF
TRBV19 | few | CASSTGYTEAFF
TRBV25-1 | . | CASSDPTGERETQYF
TRBV5-6 | . | CASSSGGEKLFF
TRBV7-8 | . | CASSLVAGGETQYF